This TCR beta chain was identified during a study of monozygotic twins with inflammatory bowel disease. Study-wide results and caveats: Variability may have been added to patient repertoires by differing immunosuppressive treatments.

Eight separate reactions per sample served to make cDNA. TCRalpha and TCRbeta cDNA underwent two nested PCRs of about 17 and 10 cycles. TCRdb reprocessed the 5' RACE reads, keeping one entry per CDR3 protein, no DNA. The sample table sets out over 110,000 distinct CDR3 sequences. In regard to this clonotype: Its specificity is unknown.

The CDR3 covers 17 residues. From germline, CDR1 is SEHNR and CDR2 FQNEAQ (reference sequence). The sample was blood. This TCR derives from a human donor with ulcerative colitis or Crohn's disease, or a healthy co-twin of an affected twin (not recorded which). The chain couples TRBV7-9 to TRBJ2-6. This CDR3 reads CASSFLTSPSGANVLTF.